This TCR beta chain was identified in a study of T cell responses to AZD1222 COVID-19 vaccine. Here immunoSEQ multiplex PCR was the method, and the copy in TCRdb shows in-frame clones only, minus some. The table shows around 180,000 clones, with around 88% occurring only once. V was shortened by 0 bases and J by 1 base, with 12 bases between the two germline ends. From germline, CDR1 is MNHEY and CDR2 SMNVEV (reference sequence). The CDR3 loop spans 16 amino acids. The V gene is TRBV27, the J gene TRBJ1-2; no clear D gene. This receptor was identified in an adult in good health. Sequenced here: peripheral blood, sampled on day 0 of AZD1222 vaccination. The CDR3: CASSLSSNLYNYGYTF. The CDR3 DNA follows: TGTGCCAGCAGTTTATCCTCCAATCTCTATAACTATGGCTACACCTTC.